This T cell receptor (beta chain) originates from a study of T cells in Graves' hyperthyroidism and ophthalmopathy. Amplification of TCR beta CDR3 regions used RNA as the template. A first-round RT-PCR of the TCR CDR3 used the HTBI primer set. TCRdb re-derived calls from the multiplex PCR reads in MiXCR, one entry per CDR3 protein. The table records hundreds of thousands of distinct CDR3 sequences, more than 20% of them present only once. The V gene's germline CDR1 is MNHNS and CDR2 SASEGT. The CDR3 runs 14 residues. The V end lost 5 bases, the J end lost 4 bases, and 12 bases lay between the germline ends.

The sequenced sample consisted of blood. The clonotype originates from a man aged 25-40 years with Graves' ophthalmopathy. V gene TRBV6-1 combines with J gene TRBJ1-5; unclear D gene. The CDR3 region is CASSTLGQNQPQHF. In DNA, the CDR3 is TGTGCCAGCAGTACGTTGGGCCAAAATCAGCCCCAGCATTTT.